This TCR beta chain was profiled in a study of T cell changes during pregnancy in multiple sclerosis. Trimming took 5 bases from V and 3 from J, leaving 10 bases between them. The CDR3 length is 13 residues. Germline V gene lookup returns CDR1 KGHSH and CDR2 LQKENI. Method: immunoSEQ multiplex PCR; TCRdb's copy keeps in-frame clones and lacks some. The sample records 45,000 to 70,000 clones, 80% to 95% being singletons. Sample: CD4+ T cells from peripheral blood mononuclear cells, taken after pregnancy. This receptor was taken from a female donor with multiple sclerosis, enrolled in a pregnancy study. V gene TRBV18 combines with J gene TRBJ1-1; no firm D call. The CDR3, as DNA: TGTGCCAGCTCATCAAACCTAGACACTGAAGCTTTCTTT. Its translation is CASSSNLDTEAFF.